The 27 T cell receptor beta chains below all came from one sample that was sequenced in a study of CD8+CD57+ T cells in acquired aplastic anemia. Profiling that covered TCR beta VDJ and CDR3 relied on genomic DNA as its template. MiXCR, applied by TCRdb to the reads, yields one record per CDR3 protein. The sample consists of under 250,000 distinct CDR3 sequences, around three fifths of them appearing once. Sequencing involved patients with CD8+CD57+ cell expansion previously shown by flow cytometry. The sequencing input was sorted CD4+, CD8+, or CD8+CD57+ T cells (not recorded which) from PBMCs. These TCRs come from a human donor with aplastic anemia.

The chain uses TRBV7-9 and TRBJ2-7, with 8 bases aligning to TRBD1. This CDR3 is built from 15 residues. CDR1 SEHNR and CDR2 FQNEAQ come from the germline V gene (reference sequence). The trim removed 5 bases at V and 5 bases at J, leaving 11 bases unmatched. The CDR3: CASSGIDRGHHEQYF. CDR3 nucleotides: TGTGCCAGCAGCGGGATAGACAGGGGACACCACGAGCAGTACTTC.

As concerns this clonotype: One end of the junction fails to match germline, which may point to a read error. The chain couples TRBV20-1 to TRBJ1-3; D call uncertain. Germline-derived CDR1 and CDR2 are DFQATT and SNEGSKA (reference sequence). The CDR3 totals 12 residues. The CDR3 spells CSARSSGDTIYF. DNA for the CDR3: TGCAGTGCTAGGTCGTCTGGAGACACCATATATTTT.

This clonotype has a handful of counts. This chain links TRBV7-3 with TRBJ2-3; D is tentatively TRBD1 or TRBD2 (5 bases each). V dropped 6 bases and J dropped 8 bases, with 12 bases sitting between them. The length of the CDR3 is 12 residues. Germline CDR1 and CDR2: SGHTA and FQGTGA. CDR3 loop: CASRASGGTQYF. The CDR3 DNA sequence: TGTGCCAGCAGGGCTAGTGGGGGTACGCAGTATTTT.

The chain has TRBV7-8 and TRBJ1-2, with unresolved D. This CDR3 comprises 16 residues. The germline V gene has CDR1 SGHVS and CDR2 FQNEAQ. V gave up 1 base and J gave up 0 bases, with 12 bases separating them. The CDR3 DNA reads as TGTGCCAGCAGCTTAGGATACTCGAACACTAACTATGGCTACACCTTC. Its protein is CASSLGYSNTNYGYTF.

The chain is built from TRBV24-1 and TRBJ2-5; D unclear. Germline CDR1 is KGHDR and CDR2 is SFDVKD. V was cut by 9 bases and J by 0 bases, with 10 bases left in between. The CDR3 is 13 residues long. CDR3 sequence: CATLEPNQETQYF. For the CDR3, the DNA is TGTGCCACCCTCGAACCGAACCAAGAGACCCAGTACTTC.

The rearrangement links TRBV2 to TRBJ1-1; D remains ambiguous. V was shortened by 4 bases and J by 5 bases, with 11 bases between the two germline ends. This CDR3 is built from 13 residues. Looked up from germline, CDR1 is SNHLY and CDR2 is FYNNEI. The CDR3 nucleotides are TGTGCCAGCAGTGGGACGCCAAGAACTGAAGCTTTCTTT. It specifies CASSGTPRTEAFF.

This chain links TRBV2 with TRBJ1-5; TRBD1 matches at 7 bases. The CDR3 length is 13 residues. Losses at the gene ends were 4 bases for V and 4 bases for J; bases not matched to a gene: 1. The germline V gene encodes CDR1 SNHLY and CDR2 FYNNEI. For the CDR3, the DNA is TGTGCCAGCAGTGGACAGGGAAATCAGCCCCAGCATTTT. As protein: CASSGQGNQPQHF.

Many counts were recorded for this clonotype. The chain employs TRBV7-9 and TRBJ2-3; TRBD1 matches 7 bases. The germline CDR1 and CDR2 sequences are SEHNR and FQNEAQ (reference sequence). V lost 5 bases, J lost 4 bases, and 6 bases stayed unmatched. CDR3 length: 14 residues. The CDR3 nucleotides are TGTGCCAGCAGCCCCGACAGGGTATCAGATACGCAGTATTTT. Protein sequence: CASSPDRVSDTQYF.

The rearrangement links TRBV27 to TRBJ1-2; unclear D gene. V dropped 2 bases and J dropped 3 bases, with 7 bases sitting between them. CDR1 MNHEY and CDR2 SMNVEV come from the germline V gene (reference sequence). This CDR3 is 13 amino acids long. CDR3 nucleotides: TGTGCCAGCAGTTTAAACACCTACTATGGCTACACCTTC. It specifies CASSLNTYYGYTF.

As regards this clonotype: One end of the junction does not line up with germline, which may come from a read error. This chain connects TRBV10-3 to TRBJ2-7, with unresolved D. CDR3 length equals 11 residues. Germline V gene lookup returns CDR1 ENHRY and CDR2 SYGVKD. Here the CDR3 reads CAIRESREQYF. The CDR3 nucleotides are TGTGCCATCCGTGAGTCTCGCGAGCAGTACTTC.

J is TRBJ1-4 and V is TRBV20-1; D not certain. V was clipped by 7 bases and J by 5 bases, with 11 bases between them. Germline V gene lookup returns CDR1 DFQATT and CDR2 SNEGSKA (reference sequence). The CDR3 sequence is 12 residues long. CDR3 amino acids: CSGIGKNEKLFF. In DNA form, the CDR3 reads TGCAGTGGTATCGGAAAAAATGAAAAACTGTTTTTT.

The chain uses TRBV5-4 and TRBJ2-3; 10 bases match TRBD2. V trimming: 6 bases; J trimming: 3 bases; junction bases outside the gene matches: 7. The CDR3 runs to 15 residues. Germline V gives CDR1 SGHNT, CDR2 YYREEE (reference sequence). Here the CDR3 reads CASKASGSGTDTQYF. CDR3 sequence (DNA): TGTGCCAGCAAAGCTAGCGGGAGTGGGACAGATACGCAGTATTTT.

J is TRBJ2-5 and V is TRBV2; 8 bases are a match to TRBD1. The V segment lost 5 bases and the J segment 5 bases; nucleotides outside the gene matches: 7. The CDR3 covers 14 residues. CDR1 and CDR2 (germline): SNHLY, FYNNEI. The CDR3 nucleotides are TGTGCCAGCAGTTCAGACAGGGGACGGGAGACCCAGTACTTC. It is translated as CASSSDRGRETQYF.

This clonotype was seen only a few times. V is TRBV10-3 and J is TRBJ2-1; 7 bases are shared with TRBD1. Germline loops: CDR1 ENHRY, CDR2 SYGVKD. The V segment lost 10 bases and the J segment 7 bases; nucleotides outside the gene matches: 16. The CDR3 runs to 15 residues. The CDR3 here is CATAGGNLMMNEQFF. Here the CDR3 DNA reads TGTGCCACCGCAGGGGGTAATCTTATGATGAATGAGCAGTTCTTC.

V gene TRBV7-2 combines with J gene TRBJ2-5; D might be TRBD2 (6 bases). The CDR3 is made up of 13 amino acids. Germline values: CDR1 SGHTA, CDR2 FQGNSA. V was pared by 6 bases and J by 1 base, with 9 bases between. The CDR3 bases are TGTGCCAGCAGGAGGGGACTCCAAGAGACCCAGTACTTC. Its translation is CASRRGLQETQYF.

The chain carries TRBV7-9 and TRBJ1-2; D is ambiguous. V was trimmed by 7 bases and J by 6 bases, leaving 18 bases between them. The CDR3 has 14 residues. Germline V gene sequence: CDR1 SEHNR, CDR2 FQNEAQ (reference sequence). CDR3: CASTISPARDGYTF. CDR3 DNA sequence: TGTGCCAGCACCATATCCCCAGCTCGGGATGGCTACACCTTC. Full variable domain (rest looked up from reference TRBV7-9 and TRBJ1-2): DTGVSQNPRHKITKRGQNVTFRCDPISEHNRLYWYRQTLGQGPEFLTYFQNEAQLEKSRLLSDRFSAERPKGSFSTLEIQRTEQGDSAMYLCASTISPARDGYTFGSGTRLTVV.

The CDR3 sequence is CASTPDGGYTF. CDR3 DNA: TGTGCCAGCACCCCGGATGGTGGCTACACCTTC. The chain recombines TRBV5-8 with TRBJ1-2; the D is unclear. The CDR3 loop spans 11 amino acids. V was pared by 6 bases and J by 7 bases, with 10 bases between. The germline V gene encodes CDR1 SGHTS and CDR2 YDEGEE.

With regard to this clonotype: A clone one base away is much larger, so this may be a read error. This sequence joins TRBV6-4 and TRBJ2-1, with 8 bases matching TRBD1. Per germline, CDR1 MRHNA and CDR2 SNTAGT. V lost 2 bases to trimming and J lost 9 bases; unmatched junction nucleotides: 9. This CDR3 has 15 amino acids. CDR3 bases: TGTGCCAGCAGTGACACTGACAGGGGCGAGCCTGAGCAGTTCTTC. It translates to CASSDTDRGEPEQFF.

The chain joins TRBV5-6 to TRBJ2-7; 10 bases fit TRBD1. V shed 0 bases, J shed 4 bases, and the junction held 7 bases outside the gene matches. Germline lookup yields CDR1 SGHDT and CDR2 YYEEEE. This CDR3 has 16 residues. The CDR3 protein is CASSLGGTGVIYEQYF. As DNA, the CDR3 is TGTGCCAGCAGCTTGGGGGGGACAGGGGTAATATACGAGCAGTACTTC.

This clonotype was picked up a small number of times. V gene TRBV5-6 combines with J gene TRBJ2-7; 7 bases agree with TRBD1. The CDR3 sequence is 15 residues long. Trimming at V came to 3 bases and at J to 3 bases, leaving 9 bases not matched to a gene. Germline CDR1 and CDR2: SGHDT and YYEEEE. The CDR3 coding sequence is TGTGCCAGCAGCTCCCAATACCGGGACAGCTACGAGCAGTACTTC. It is translated as CASSSQYRDSYEQYF.

This chain connects TRBV20-1 to TRBJ2-7; 8 bases agree with TRBD1. This CDR3 has 13 residues. Germline values: CDR1 DFQATT, CDR2 SNEGSKA (reference sequence). With 1 base clipped from V and 4 bases from J, the junction kept 3 bases outside the gene matches. The CDR3 is CSARGTGKYEQYF. In DNA form, the CDR3 reads TGCAGTGCTAGAGGGACAGGGAAATACGAGCAGTACTTC.

This chain uses TRBV27 with TRBJ1-5; D is possibly TRBD1 (6 bases). Per the germline V gene, CDR1 is MNHEY and CDR2 is SMNVEV (reference sequence). V gave up 2 bases and J gave up 6 bases, with 11 bases separating them. The CDR3 has 14 amino acids. CDR3 amino acids: CASSLTGSGQPQHF. DNA for the CDR3: TGTGCCAGCAGTTTAACAGGGTCCGGTCAGCCCCAGCATTTT.

The chain uses TRBV7-2 and TRBJ1-1, with 10 bases lining up with TRBD1. CDR1 is SGHTA, CDR2 FQGNSA, per germline. The CDR3 extends over 14 amino acids. Trimming at V came to 3 bases and at J to 11 bases, leaving 9 bases not matched to a gene. CDR3 region: CASSLTGGHTLAFF. CDR3 bases: TGTGCCAGCAGCTTGACAGGGGGCCATACGCTGGCTTTCTTT.

This clonotype was seen at least ten times. The rearrangement links TRBV4-1 to TRBJ1-6, with D unclear. This CDR3 is built from 15 residues. Per the germline V gene, CDR1 is MGHRA and CDR2 is YSYEKL. V dropped 4 bases and J dropped 6 bases, with 13 bases sitting between them. The CDR3 DNA reads as TGCGCCAGCAGCCTTGCTGTCGGGTTTAATTCACCCCTCCACTTT. Amino acids: CASSLAVGFNSPLHF.

The chain recombines TRBV12-3 or TRBV12-4 with TRBJ1-3; D might be TRBD1 (5 bases). The CDR3 length is 16 residues. Between the trimmed V and J ends, which lost 1 base and 1 base, there was a span of 11 bases. The CDR3 loop is CASSLEQGLSGNTIYF. The CDR3 region has the DNA TGTGCCAGCAGTTTAGAGCAGGGATTGTCTGGAAACACCATATATTTT.

The chain is built from TRBV25-1 and TRBJ2-1; a weak D match, TRBD2 (6 bases). The CDR3 contains 14 residues. Germline V gene data show CDR1 as MGHDK and CDR2 as SYGVNS. V lost 4 bases, J lost 7 bases, and 14 bases lay in between. Here the CDR3 reads CASSGTTGGNEQFF. For the CDR3, the DNA is TGTGCCAGCAGTGGGACTACCGGAGGGAATGAGCAGTTCTTC.

The chain joins TRBV20-1 to TRBJ1-1; D gene unclear. This CDR3 is 13 amino acids long. Germline assignment: CDR1 DFQATT and CDR2 SNEGSKA (reference sequence). V was cut by 4 bases and J by 0 bases, with 9 bases left in between. CDR3 sequence: CSATRSMNTEAFF. The CDR3 DNA follows: TGCAGTGCTACGCGATCAATGAACACTGAAGCTTTCTTT.